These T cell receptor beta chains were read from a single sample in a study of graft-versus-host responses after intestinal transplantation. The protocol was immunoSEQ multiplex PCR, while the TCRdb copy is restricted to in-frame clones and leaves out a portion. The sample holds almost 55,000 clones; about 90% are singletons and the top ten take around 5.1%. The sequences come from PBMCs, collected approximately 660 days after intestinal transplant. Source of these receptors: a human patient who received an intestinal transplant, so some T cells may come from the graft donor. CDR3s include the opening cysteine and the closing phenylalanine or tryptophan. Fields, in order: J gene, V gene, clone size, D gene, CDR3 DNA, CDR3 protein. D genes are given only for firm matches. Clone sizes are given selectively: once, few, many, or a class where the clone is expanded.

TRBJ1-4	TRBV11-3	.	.	TGTGCCAGCAGCTTGGGGGGCGCGGGTGAAAAACTGTTTTTT	CASSLGGAGEKLFF
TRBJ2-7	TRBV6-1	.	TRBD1	TGTGCCAGCAGTGGAGGGACAGGGAAACCGGAGCAGTACTTC	CASSGGTGKPEQYF
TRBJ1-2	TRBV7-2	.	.	TGTGCCAGCAGCCCGGGGGCCGGGACATTATATGGCTACACCTTC	CASSPGAGTLYGYTF
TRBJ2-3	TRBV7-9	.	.	TGTGCCAGCAGCTTAGTCGGACTTTCCACCTCTAGCACAGATACGCAGTATTTT	CASSLVGLSTSSTDTQYF
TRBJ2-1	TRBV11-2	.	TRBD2	TGTGCCAGCAGCCCGAGCGGGGGAAAGGGGTGGAATGAGCAGTTCTTC	CASSPSGGKGWNEQFF
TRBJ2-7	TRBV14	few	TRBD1	TGTGCCAGCAGCGACACCGGGACAGGGGGCAACGAGCAGTACTTC	CASSDTGTGGNEQYF
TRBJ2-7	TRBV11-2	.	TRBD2	TGTGCCAGCAGCTTAATAGCGGGGGGGAACTACGAGCAGTACTTC	CASSLIAGGNYEQYF
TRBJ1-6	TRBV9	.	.	TGTGCCAGCAGCGCCCTTTCTAATAATTCACCCCTCCACTTT	CASSALSNNSPLHF
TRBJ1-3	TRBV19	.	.	TGTGCCAGTAGCTGGGCGAACACCATATATTTT	CASSWANTIYF
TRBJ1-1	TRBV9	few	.	TGTGCCATAGGAACCATGAACACTGAAGCTTTCTTT	CAIGTMNTEAFF
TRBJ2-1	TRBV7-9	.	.	TGTGCCAGCAGCCCGAGGGGGAGGGGGTACAATGAGCAGTTCTTC	CASSPRGRGYNEQFF
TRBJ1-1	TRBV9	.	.	TGTGCCAGCAGCGTGGTTCCCAGGGACACTGAAGCTCTCTTT	CASSVVPRDTEALF
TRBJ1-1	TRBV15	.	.	TGTGCCACCAGCAGAGGATCGACCGGCCCGAACACTGAAGCTTTCTTT	CATSRGSTGPNTEAFF
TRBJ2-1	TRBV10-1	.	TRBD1	TGCGCCAGCAGGGGACAGGGCCAGTCCTACAATGAGCAGTTCTTC	CASRGQGQSYNEQFF
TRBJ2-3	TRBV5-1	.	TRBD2	TGCGCCAGCAGCTTGGAAGCGGGGGGGCTGACAGATACGCAGTATTTT	CASSLEAGGLTDTQYF
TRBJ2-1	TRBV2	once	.	TGTGCCAGCTCGGACGGGGGTGATGAGCAGTTCTTC	CASSDGGDEQFF
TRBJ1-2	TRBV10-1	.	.	TGCGCCAGCGGATCAGACCCGACTGGTGGCTACACCTTC	CASGSDPTGGYTF
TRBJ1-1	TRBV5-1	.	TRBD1	TGCGCCAGCAGCTCGGACAGGGGCTTCACTGAAGCTTTCTTT	CASSSDRGFTEAFF
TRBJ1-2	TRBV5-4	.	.	TGTGCCAGCAGCTTGCAGGCGAACTATGGCTACACCTTC	CASSLQANYGYTF
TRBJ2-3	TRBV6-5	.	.	TGTGCCAGCAGTTACGATTTTGTGGGTACGCAGTATTTT	CASSYDFVGTQYF
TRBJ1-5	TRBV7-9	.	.	TGTGCCAGCAGCTTTTCAGGGGAGTTCGATCAGCCCCAGCATTTT	CASSFSGEFDQPQHF
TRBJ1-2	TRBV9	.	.	TGTGCCAGCAGCGTAGGAGCCGTCTACACCTTC	CASSVGAVYTF
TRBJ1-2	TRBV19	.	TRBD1	TGTGCCAGTAGCCGGGACAGCTTATATGGCTACACCTTC	CASSRDSLYGYTF
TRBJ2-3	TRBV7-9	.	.	TGTGCCAGCAGGCCAGGGGGCACAGATACGCAGTATTTT	CASRPGGTDTQYF
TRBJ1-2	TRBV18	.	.	TGTGCCAGCTCACCAGGGGAAGGACGCTATGGCTACACCTTC	CASSPGEGRYGYTF
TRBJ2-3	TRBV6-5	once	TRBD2	TGTGCCAGCAAGCCGGGACGCGGGGGGACAGATACGCAGTATTTT	CASKPGRGGTDTQYF
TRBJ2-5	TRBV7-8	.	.	TGTGCCAGCAGCTTAGCGAGGTCGGGCGGGGCCTCAAACCAAGAGACCCAGTACTTC	CASSLARSGGASNQETQYF
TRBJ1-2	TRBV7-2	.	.	TGTGCCAGCATAGGGACGCAGATTAACTATGGCTACACCTTC	CASIGTQINYGYTF
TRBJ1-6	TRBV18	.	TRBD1	TGTGCCAGCTCAGTGACGACAGGGGTCAATTCACCCCTCCACTTT	CASSVTTGVNSPLHF
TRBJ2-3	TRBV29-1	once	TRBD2	TGCAGCGTTGTGCTAGCGGGGGCTCCAGATACGCAGTATTTT	CSVVLAGAPDTQYF
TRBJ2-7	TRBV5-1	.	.	TGCGCTAGTCGGACGGGGACGGAGAATTACGAGCAGTACTTC	CASRTGTENYEQYF
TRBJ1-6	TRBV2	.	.	TGTGCCAGCAGTAGGGGATATAATTCACCCCTCCACTTT	CASSRGYNSPLHF
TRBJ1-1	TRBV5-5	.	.	TGTGCCAGCAGCTTGTACGCGGTGAACACTGAAGCTTTCTTT	CASSLYAVNTEAFF
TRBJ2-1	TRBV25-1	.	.	TGTGCCAGCCGAGCCGATTGGACTGTCAATGAGCAGTTCTTC	CASRADWTVNEQFF
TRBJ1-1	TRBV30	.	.	TGTGCCTGGTCCCGAGTGAACACTGAAGCTTTCTTT	CAWSRVNTEAFF
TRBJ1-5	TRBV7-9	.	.	TGTGCCAGCAGCTTAGACCCTAATCAGCCCCAGCATTTT	CASSLDPNQPQHF
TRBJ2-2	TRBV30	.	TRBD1	TGTGCCTGGAGTGTACCCATCGGACAGGTGGACACCGGGGAGCTGTTTTTT	CAWSVPIGQVDTGELFF
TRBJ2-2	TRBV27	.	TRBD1	TGTGCCAGCAGTTTATTGGACAGGGGGTCCGGGGAGCTGTTTTTT	CASSLLDRGSGELFF
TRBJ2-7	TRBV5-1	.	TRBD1	TGCGCCAGCAGCTACAGGGGTGGGTCCTACGAGCAGTACTTC	CASSYRGGSYEQYF
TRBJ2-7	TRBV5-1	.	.	TGCGCCAGCAGCTTGGGCCCAGGACAGAGCGAGCAGTACTTC	CASSLGPGQSEQYF
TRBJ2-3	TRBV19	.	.	TGTGCCAGTCGAGCAGCTAGCACAGATACGCAGTATTTT	CASRAASTDTQYF
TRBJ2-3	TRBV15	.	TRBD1	TGTGCCACCAGCTGGACAGGTATAGATACGCAGTATTTT	CATSWTGIDTQYF
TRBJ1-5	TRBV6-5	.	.	TGTGCCAGCAGTTACTCGGGTCCGACAGATCAGCCCCAGCATTTT	CASSYSGPTDQPQHF
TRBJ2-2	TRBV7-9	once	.	TGTGCCAGCAGCGAGAGAGGGTCTCCCGGGGAGCTGTTTTTT	CASSERGSPGELFF
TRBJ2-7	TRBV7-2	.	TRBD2	TGTGCCAGCAGCTTAACGGGGGGAGGCTACGAGCAGTACTTC	CASSLTGGGYEQYF
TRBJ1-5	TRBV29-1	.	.	TGCAGCGTTGATTGGGGTCTGGGGCAGCCCCAGCATTTT	CSVDWGLGQPQHF
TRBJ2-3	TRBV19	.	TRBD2	TGTGCCAGTACGGGACTAGGCACAGATACGCAGTATTTT	CASTGLGTDTQYF
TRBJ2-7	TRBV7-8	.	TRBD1	TGTGCCAGCAGCTTCCACCGTCTAACCACGGGACAGGGGGGCTACGAGCAGTACTTC	CASSFHRLTTGQGGYEQYF